The clone carrying this TCR beta chain was seen repeatedly, ten times or more. Antigen: not known. CDR1 and CDR2 from the germline V gene are LGHNA and YSLEER. CDR3 size: 16 residues. The V and J ends lost 1 base and 5 bases respectively, with 15 bases between them. The sample is drawn from a study of molecular identifiers for immune sequencing clone quantification. Turning to the study itself: Across replicate runs, RNA obtained from about 20,000 or 100,000 naive CD8 cells was divided into five, with four undergoing sequencing.

Regarding the study as a whole: Clones exceeding 20 RNA copies carried over 97% of effector molecules but under 1% of naive-cell molecules.

Libraries from naive CD8 cells were generated from about 20,000 to 1,000,000 sorted cells (with 10%, 30% or 50% RNA). Bulk libraries came from a prior protocol with listed TCR primers. In TCRdb, the PCR reads were re-called with MiXCR into one record per CDR3 protein. In the table there are some 320,000 distinct CDR3 sequences, over 20% of which are singletons. This sequence originates from a human donor in good health. Some libraries in this study had Jurkat cell RNA spiked in. The material sequenced was naive CD8+ T cells from blood, with Jurkat cell RNA spiked in. Subset here: FACS-sorted CD8+CD4-CCR7+CD45RA+ naive T cells. The chain combines TRBV4-3 with TRBJ1-3; D unclear. Written as DNA, the CDR3 is TGCGCCAGCAGCCAAGCGGTTGGACCTAGCCGAAACACCATATATTTT. It encodes CASSQAVGPSRNTIYF.